This is a list of T cell receptor beta chains from one sample in a study of T cell changes during pregnancy in multiple sclerosis. Some clones are missing from TCRdb's copy, which holds only in-frame ones; the method was immunoSEQ multiplex PCR. The sample has around 30,000 clones, about 89% seen once; the top ten hold roughly 6.9%. The sample in question was CD8+ T cells from peripheral blood mononuclear cells, obtained in the second trimester of pregnancy. The source of these receptors is a female donor with multiple sclerosis, enrolled in a pregnancy study. Each CDR3 is given with its conserved first and last residue. The order of the fields is J gene, D gene, clone size, V gene, CDR3 DNA, CDR3 protein. D genes are given only for firm matches. Clone size is not always given. Where it is, it says once, few, many or a class for expanded clones.

J: TRBJ1-4
D: TRBD1
size: .
V: TRBV13
DNA: TGTGCCAGCAGCTCATTAGGGACAGGCAATGAAAAACTGTTTTTT
CDR3: CASSSLGTGNEKLFF

J: TRBJ2-2
D: .
size: .
V: TRBV27
DNA: TGTGCCAGCAAGGACAGTCAAACCGGGGAGCTGTTTTTT
CDR3: CASKDSQTGELFF

J: TRBJ2-2
D: TRBD2
size: .
V: TRBV2
DNA: TGTGCCAGCAGTGCTAGCGGGGGCACCGGGGAGCTGTTTTTT
CDR3: CASSASGGTGELFF

J: TRBJ2-7
D: TRBD1
size: once
V: TRBV13
DNA: TGTGCCAGCAGCTCCTCCGGGACAGGGTACTACGAGCAGTACTTC
CDR3: CASSSSGTGYYEQYF

J: TRBJ2-1
D: .
size: .
V: TRBV6-5
DNA: TGTGCCAGCAGCTCAGGCTTTAGCTCCTACAATGAGCAGTTCTTC
CDR3: CASSSGFSSYNEQFF

J: TRBJ2-7
D: TRBD1
size: .
V: TRBV7-6
DNA: TGTGCCAGCAGCTTGGGACAGGGGGCAAACTACGAGCAGTACTTC
CDR3: CASSLGQGANYEQYF

J: TRBJ1-2
D: .
size: .
V: TRBV6-1
DNA: TGTGCCAGCAGTGGGGAGGACATATCCTATGGCTACACCTTC
CDR3: CASSGEDISYGYTF

J: TRBJ2-5
D: .
size: .
V: TRBV29-1
DNA: TGCAGCGTTGAAGGTGGGGGACTGCAAGAGACCCAGTACTTC
CDR3: CSVEGGGLQETQYF

J: TRBJ1-5
D: .
size: .
V: TRBV27
DNA: TGTGCCAGCAGTTTATTTCCCGTCAATCAGCCCCAGCATTTT
CDR3: CASSLFPVNQPQHF

J: TRBJ2-2
D: .
size: .
V: TRBV7-3
DNA: TGTGCCAGCAGCCCGGGTAACACCGGGGAGCTGTTTTTT
CDR3: CASSPGNTGELFF

J: TRBJ2-1
D: TRBD2
size: once
V: TRBV6-4
DNA: TGTGCCAGCAGTGACTCGCCTAGCGGGAGTTTTTTTGAGCAGTTCTTC
CDR3: CASSDSPSGSFFEQFF

J: TRBJ1-4
D: TRBD1
size: .
V: TRBV6-5
DNA: TGTGCCAGCAGCCTAACAGGGGAGAAACTGTTTTTT
CDR3: CASSLTGEKLFF

J: TRBJ2-5
D: TRBD2
size: .
V: TRBV2
DNA: TGTGCCAGCAGTGAAGCCTCGCGGGAGGTAGAAGAGACCCAGTACTTC
CDR3: CASSEASREVEETQYF

J: TRBJ2-7
D: TRBD1
size: few
V: TRBV28
DNA: TGTGCCAGCAGCGACCCGACAGGGGGCTCCTACGAGCAGTACTTC
CDR3: CASSDPTGGSYEQYF

J: TRBJ1-1
D: .
size: .
V: TRBV4-3
DNA: TGCGCCAGCAGCCAAGATCGGGGGAACACTGAAGCTTTCTTT
CDR3: CASSQDRGNTEAFF

J: TRBJ2-5
D: .
size: .
V: TRBV27
DNA: TGTGCCAGCAGTTTAACCAGGGGGGACCAAGAGACCCAGTACTTC
CDR3: CASSLTRGDQETQYF

J: TRBJ1-2
D: .
size: .
V: TRBV2
DNA: TGTGCCAGCAGTGAGGGGCTTTATGGCTACACCTTC
CDR3: CASSEGLYGYTF

J: TRBJ2-7
D: TRBD2
size: .
V: TRBV4-1
DNA: TGCGCCAGCAGCCCGTCGACTAGCGGGAGCTCCTACGAGCAGTACTTC
CDR3: CASSPSTSGSSYEQYF

J: TRBJ2-2
D: TRBD1
size: .
V: TRBV4-1
DNA: TGCGCCAGCAGCCAAGAGTATGGGACAGAGACGAACACCGGGGAGCTGTTTTTT
CDR3: CASSQEYGTETNTGELFF

J: TRBJ1-5
D: .
size: medium-sized
V: TRBV4-3
DNA: TGCGCCAGCAGCCAAGTACAGGGAGTGGATCAGCCCCAGCATTTT
CDR3: CASSQVQGVDQPQHF

J: TRBJ2-1
D: TRBD2
size: once
V: TRBV7-3
DNA: TGTGCCAGCAGCGACCTGCCTAGCGGGGGGGCGAATGAGCAGTTCTTC
CDR3: CASSDLPSGGANEQFF

J: TRBJ2-3
D: TRBD2
size: .
V: TRBV7-3
DNA: TGTGCCAGCAGCCCGACGGGAGGGCCCACAGATACGCAGTATTTT
CDR3: CASSPTGGPTDTQYF

J: TRBJ2-7
D: .
size: .
V: TRBV5-4
DNA: TGTGCCAGCAGCTTTTTAAACGAGCAGTACTTC
CDR3: CASSFLNEQYF

J: TRBJ1-5
D: TRBD1
size: .
V: TRBV2
DNA: TGTGCCAGCAGTGAGGGGACAGGGGGGTGGAATCAGCCCCAGCATTTT
CDR3: CASSEGTGGWNQPQHF

J: TRBJ2-1
D: .
size: .
V: TRBV19
DNA: TGTGCCAGTAGAGTAGCGGACTTGTACAATGAGCAGTTCTTC
CDR3: CASRVADLYNEQFF

J: TRBJ2-4
D: .
size: once
V: TRBV6-5
DNA: TGTGCCAGCAGTGAAAACACAGAATTGGGCATTCAGTACTTC
CDR3: CASSENTELGIQYF

J: TRBJ1-1
D: .
size: .
V: TRBV19
DNA: TGTGCCAGTAGTCTCCCCGGAGACAGCATGAACACTGAAGCTTTCTTT
CDR3: CASSLPGDSMNTEAFF

J: TRBJ2-7
D: TRBD1
size: .
V: TRBV28
DNA: TGTGCCAGCAGTCCGCAGGGACAGACGGCTTCTGGGCAGTACTTC
CDR3: CASSPQGQTASGQYF

J: TRBJ2-1
D: .
size: .
V: TRBV27
DNA: TGTGCCAGCAGTTTAAAGTCAGGTGAGCAGTTCTTC
CDR3: CASSLKSGEQFF

J: TRBJ1-5
D: TRBD1
size: .
V: TRBV7-8
DNA: TGTGCCAGCAGCTTAGCGCTGGGACAGGGGAGGTATAGCAATCAGCCCCAGCATTTT
CDR3: CASSLALGQGRYSNQPQHF

J: TRBJ2-7
D: .
size: .
V: TRBV5-1
DNA: TGCGCCAGCAGCTTGAAACAGGGTTTCTACGAGCAGTACTTC
CDR3: CASSLKQGFYEQYF

J: TRBJ1-4
D: .
size: .
V: TRBV28
DNA: TGTGCCAGCAGCCCTGTAAGCGACGAAAAACTGTTTTTT
CDR3: CASSPVSDEKLFF

J: TRBJ1-1
D: .
size: .
V: TRBV7-9
DNA: TGTGCCAGCAGCTTAGCGCTAACCGGCACTGAAGCTTTCTTT
CDR3: CASSLALTGTEAFF

J: TRBJ1-6
D: .
size: .
V: TRBV27
DNA: TGTGCCAGCTGCATGGTGCCGGGACAAGGAAATTCACCCCTCCACTTT
CDR3: CASCMVPGQGNSPLHF

J: TRBJ2-3
D: .
size: .
V: TRBV28
DNA: TGTGCCAGCAACGAAGTCGGACAAGATACGCAGTATTTT
CDR3: CASNEVGQDTQYF

J: TRBJ2-7
D: .
size: .
V: TRBV27
DNA: TGTGCCAGCAGTTTGGGAGACGTCTCCTACGAGCAGTACTTC
CDR3: CASSLGDVSYEQYF

J: TRBJ1-1
D: .
size: few
V: TRBV9
DNA: TGTGCCAGCAGCGTAGATATGAACACTGAAGCTTTCTTT
CDR3: CASSVDMNTEAFF

J: TRBJ2-7
D: .
size: once
V: TRBV9
DNA: TGTGCCAGCAGCGTAGCTTCAGGGGCCGGCTACGAGCAGTACTTC
CDR3: CASSVASGAGYEQYF

J: TRBJ1-3
D: .
size: .
V: TRBV7-9
DNA: TGTGCCAGCAGCTTAGACAGAACCTCTGGAAACACCATATATTTT
CDR3: CASSLDRTSGNTIYF

J: TRBJ2-7
D: TRBD1
size: .
V: TRBV19
DNA: TGTGCCAGTAGCCACGGACAGGCCTACGAGCAGTACTTC
CDR3: CASSHGQAYEQYF

J: TRBJ1-1
D: .
size: .
V: TRBV10-2
DNA: TGCGCCAGCACCCCGTCGGAGAGCGCTGAAGCTTTCTTT
CDR3: CASTPSESAEAFF

J: TRBJ2-1
D: TRBD2
size: .
V: TRBV6-6
DNA: TGTGCCAGCAGCGGACTAGCGGAGGGCAATGAGCAGTTCTTC
CDR3: CASSGLAEGNEQFF

J: TRBJ2-2
D: .
size: .
V: TRBV10-3
DNA: TGTGCCATCCGCCCGGCGGGGACAGAGGACGGGGAGCTGTTTTTT
CDR3: CAIRPAGTEDGELFF

J: TRBJ2-2
D: .
size: .
V: TRBV9
DNA: TGTGCCAGCAGCGTATCCCCCTCAGGGCGAAACACCGGGGAGCTGTTTTTT
CDR3: CASSVSPSGRNTGELFF

J: TRBJ1-1
D: TRBD1
size: .
V: TRBV2
DNA: TGTGCCAGCAGAGAACAGGGGGAGACCACTGAAGCTTTCTTT
CDR3: CASREQGETTEAFF

J: TRBJ1-2
D: .
size: .
V: TRBV4-3
DNA: TGCGCCAGCAGCCAAGATTGGGGGACATCGAACTATGGCTACACCTTC
CDR3: CASSQDWGTSNYGYTF

J: TRBJ2-3
D: .
size: .
V: TRBV2
DNA: TGTGCCAGCAGTGAACGCAGGGTAGCACTAGATACGCAGTATTTT
CDR3: CASSERRVALDTQYF

J: TRBJ2-2
D: TRBD2
size: .
V: TRBV19
DNA: TGTGCCAGTAGCTCGGGACTAGAGGGCACCGGGGAGCTGTTTTTT
CDR3: CASSSGLEGTGELFF

J: TRBJ1-5
D: TRBD1
size: .
V: TRBV4-3
DNA: TGCGCCAGCAGCCAAGACTATGACAGGGGGGGGATACAGCCCCAGCATTTT
CDR3: CASSQDYDRGGIQPQHF

J: TRBJ2-1
D: .
size: .
V: TRBV4-2
DNA: TGTGCCAGCAGCCAAGATATAATGGGCCAGGGTTGGGTTGAGCAGTTCTTC
CDR3: CASSQDIMGQGWVEQFF

J: TRBJ2-3
D: .
size: .
V: TRBV28
DNA: TGTGCCAGCAGTTTAAACACGAACAGACCGACAGATACGCAGTATTTT
CDR3: CASSLNTNRPTDTQYF

J: TRBJ1-1
D: .
size: .
V: TRBV7-9
DNA: TGTGTCAGCAGCTCCCAATTAACAGGGCCGGACACTGAAGCTTTCTTT
CDR3: CVSSSQLTGPDTEAFF

J: TRBJ2-1
D: .
size: .
V: TRBV7-2
DNA: TGTGCCAGCAGCTTAGGCGTTGTAATAAACAATGAGCAGTTCTTC
CDR3: CASSLGVVINNEQFF

J: TRBJ2-2
D: .
size: .
V: TRBV28
DNA: TGTGCCAGCAGTTATGACGGGAAGGCCGGGGAGCTGTTTTTT
CDR3: CASSYDGKAGELFF

J: TRBJ1-4
D: .
size: .
V: TRBV15
DNA: TGTGCCACCAGCAGAGAAGTCCGGGTTGCAACTAATGAAAAACTGTTTTTT
CDR3: CATSREVRVATNEKLFF

J: TRBJ1-1
D: TRBD1
size: .
V: TRBV5-5
DNA: TGTGCCAGCAGCTTGGACGACAGGGGGGTCACTGAAGCTTTCTTT
CDR3: CASSLDDRGVTEAFF